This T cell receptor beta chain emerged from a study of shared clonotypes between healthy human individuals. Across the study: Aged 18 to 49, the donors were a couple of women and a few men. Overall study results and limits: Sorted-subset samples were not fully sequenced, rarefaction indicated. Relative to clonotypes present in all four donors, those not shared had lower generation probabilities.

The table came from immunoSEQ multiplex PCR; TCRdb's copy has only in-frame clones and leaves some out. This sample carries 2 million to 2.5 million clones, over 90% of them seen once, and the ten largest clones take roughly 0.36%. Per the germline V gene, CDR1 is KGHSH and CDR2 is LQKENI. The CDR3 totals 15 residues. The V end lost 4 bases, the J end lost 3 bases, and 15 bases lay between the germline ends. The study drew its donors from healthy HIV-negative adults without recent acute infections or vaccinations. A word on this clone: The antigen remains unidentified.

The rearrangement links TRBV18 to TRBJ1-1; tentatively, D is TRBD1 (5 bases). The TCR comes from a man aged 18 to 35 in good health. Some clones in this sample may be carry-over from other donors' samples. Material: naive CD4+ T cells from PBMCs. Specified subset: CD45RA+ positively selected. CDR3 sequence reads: CASSQAGRRYTEAFF. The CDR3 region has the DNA TGTGCCAGCTCACAGGCAGGGAGAAGGTACACTGAAGCTTTCTTT.